This T cell receptor (beta chain) derives from a study of cytomegalovirus exposure and HLA in healthy donors. Findings of the study overall: Earlier results showed most TCR beta V segments being productive about 90% or about 30% of the time. DRB1 showed the most TCR associations and HLA-C the fewest in a later analysis, as rates varied by HLA locus. HLA allele associations emerged for some 16,000 TCR beta sequences in a later analysis, at 0.05 false discovery rate.

Concerning this clone: Antigen: not known.

The PCR was carried out with 60 Vbeta primers and 13 Jbeta primers. Sequencing was performed with immunoSEQ multiplex PCR; in TCRdb, only in-frame clones are kept and a portion is missing. Found here are roughly 100,000 clones, around two thirds of them singletons; the top ten hold 3.5% to 4%. Nominally healthy donors were sampled, though unrecorded immune exposures were likely. The TCR originated in a man aged 30 to 39 in good health and CMV-seropositive. Sequenced sample: PBMCs.

CDR3 amino acids: CASGLPGIAKNIQYF. Written as DNA, the CDR3 is TGTGCCAGCGGATTACCGGGGATAGCCAAAAACATTCAGTACTTC. The genes are TRBV6-1 and TRBJ2-4, with a possible D match to TRBD2 (5 bases). Per germline, CDR1 MNHNS and CDR2 SASEGT. Trimming left V 8 bases short and J 0 bases short, with 14 bases between. CDR3 size: 15 residues.